The 14 T cell receptor beta chains reported below all come from one sample, sequenced in a study of regulatory T cells in long-lasting Graves disease (dated by TCRdb to the early 2020s). In the paper's terms, the time point label means: newly diagnosed GD, antithyroid drugs for less than 3 months. RNA was extracted from PBMCs in TRIzol for both TCR sequencing and RNA sequencing. Library preparation was by multiplex PCR. Sequencing relied on an Illumina HiSeq 4000. iRepertoire HTBI primers and Arm-PCR amplification of CDR3 regions were used to construct TCR beta libraries. Using fastp trimming at Q25 and MiXCR clonotype assembly, TCRdb reanalyzed the public sequencing data and kept in-frame beta chains. Each entry merges the rows of one CDR3 protein and shows their most common DNA and genes. Across this sample there are about 330,000 distinct CDR3 sequences, with around 15% seen only once. The ten largest clones take up roughly 21% of the sample.

The same data also went into a second study, on T cells in Graves' hyperthyroidism and ophthalmopathy.

Sample: peripheral blood mononuclear cells (PBMCs), taken at new diagnosis, from a patient treated with antithyroid drugs. The receptor set was obtained from a woman under 30 with Graves disease. Donor details come from another sample of the same person, matched by shared clones.

This clonotype was found once. The rearrangement links TRBV20-1 to TRBJ1-1; perhaps TRBD1 as D (6 bases). The CDR3 runs to 13 residues. The V end lost 6 bases, the J end lost 1 base, and 12 bases lay between the germline ends. Per germline, CDR1 DFQATT and CDR2 SNEGSKA (reference sequence). The CDR3 spells CSALPGQNTEAFF. CDR3 nucleotide sequence: TGCAGTGCCCTGCCGGGACAGAACACTGAAGCTTTCTTT.

This clonotype was observed a handful of times. The chain joins TRBV27 to TRBJ1-5; D is uncertain. The CDR3 is 12 residues long. V was cut by 3 bases and J by 9 bases, with 9 bases left in between. CDR1 and CDR2 from the germline V gene are MNHEY and SMNVEV (reference sequence). CDR3 sequence (DNA): TGTGCCAGCAGTTTTTCCGGCGGGCCCCAGCATTTT. Amino acids: CASSFSGGPQHF.

The J gene is TRBJ1-1, the V gene TRBV7-2; D is ambiguous. With 8 bases removed from V and 10 bases from J, the gap between germline ends came to 14 bases. The germline gives CDR1 SGHTA, CDR2 FQGNSA. This CDR3 comprises 11 residues. In DNA form, the CDR3 reads TGTGCCAGCTCGCGCGGGCCTCGAGCTTTCTTT. Its protein is CASSRGPRAFF.

This clonotype was recorded a few times. The gene calls are TRBV6-4 and TRBJ1-1; the D gene is possibly TRBD1 (6 bases). CDR1 is MRHNA and CDR2 is SNTAGT in the germline V gene. V was clipped by 0 bases and J by 1 base, with 15 bases between them. The CDR3 contains 17 residues. This CDR3 reads CASSDSPLATGNTEAFF. In DNA form, the CDR3 reads TGTGCCAGCAGTGACTCGCCCCTGGCGACAGGGAACACTGAAGCTTTCTTT.

Many counts were recorded for this clonotype. The chain recombines TRBV20-1 with TRBJ1-1; TRBD1 aligns across 8 bases. The junction had 7 bases not matched to a gene; V was cut back by 6 bases and J by 1 base. Germline assignment: CDR1 DFQATT and CDR2 SNEGSKA (reference sequence). The CDR3 is made up of 14 amino acids. This chain's CDR3 is CSATPGQGNTEAFF. DNA for the CDR3: TGCAGTGCAACACCCGGACAGGGGAACACTGAAGCTTTCTTT.

This chain joins TRBV6-1 and TRBJ1-2, with 9 bases lining up with TRBD1. The CDR3 is 15 amino acids. Germline V CDR1 and CDR2: MNHNS, SASEGT. The J segment lost 4 bases and the V segment lost 6 bases, leaving 9 bases of the junction unmatched. CDR3 amino acids: CASRQTPGQGYGYTF. The CDR3 nucleotides are TGTGCCAGCAGACAAACTCCGGGACAGGGCTATGGCTACACCTTC.

This chain connects TRBV30 to TRBJ1-1, with D uncertain. Per the germline V gene, CDR1 is GTSNPN and CDR2 is SVGIG (reference sequence). This CDR3 contains 12 residues. The V gene lost 3 bases and the J gene lost 2 bases, with 7 bases spanning the gap. CDR3 DNA sequence: TGTGCCTGGAGAAACAGTAACACTGAAGCTTTCTTT. It translates to CAWRNSNTEAFF.

This clonotype was counted between two and nine times. The genes are TRBV6-1 and TRBJ2-7, with TRBD2 matching over 7 bases. The CDR3 has 14 amino acids. The germline CDR1 and CDR2 sequences are MNHNS and SASEGT. V lost 1 base to trimming and J lost 3 bases; unmatched junction nucleotides: 3. The CDR3 region has the DNA TGTGCCAGCAGTGAAGAGCGGGGTATCTACGAGCAGTACTTC. Translation gives CASSEERGIYEQYF.

This clonotype turned up a few times. The chain links TRBV19 to TRBJ2-1; D might be TRBD1 or TRBD2, each matching 5 bases. Germline V lookup: CDR1 LNHDA, CDR2 SQIVND (reference sequence). V lost 7 bases to trimming and J lost 9 bases, with 19 bases between them. This CDR3 contains 14 residues. In DNA form, the CDR3 reads TGTGCCAGTATCCCAACTACAGGAGGAAGTGAGCAGTTCTTC. Translation: CASIPTTGGSEQFF.

Many counts were recorded for this clonotype. This sequence joins TRBV12-3 or TRBV12-4 and TRBJ2-1, with 14 nucleotides matching TRBD2. CDR3 length: 16 amino acids. The ends lost 5 bases at V and 9 bases at J; junction bases unmatched: 9. The chain's CDR3 is CASSMTGTSGRVEQFF. The CDR3 DNA follows: TGTGCCAGCAGTATGACCGGGACTAGCGGGAGAGTTGAGCAGTTCTTC.

This clonotype was seen only a few times. The CDR3 DNA reads as TGTGCCAGCAGCCAAAGTCGGGCAGGGCTTGGGGACGAGCAGTACTTC. It codes for CASSQSRAGLGDEQYF. The rearrangement uses TRBV3-1 and TRBJ2-7; weak D call: TRBD1 (5 bases). V was cut by 2 bases and J by 5 bases, with 19 bases left in between. This CDR3 is built from 16 residues. Germline-derived CDR1 and CDR2 are LGHDT and YNNKEL (reference sequence).

This clonotype was recorded at least ten times. The junction shows a germline mismatch at one end, possibly a read error. The V gene is TRBV5-1, the J gene TRBJ1-2, with D tentatively TRBD1 (6 bases). This CDR3 comprises 15 residues. Germline V gene sequence: CDR1 SGHRS, CDR2 YFSETQ. In nucleotides, the CDR3 is TGTGCCAGCAGCTTGTCAGCAGGGGCTAACTATGGCTACACCTTC. Its translation: CASSLSAGANYGYTF.

This clonotype has a handful of counts. The chain is built from TRBV19 and TRBJ1-1, with D hard to call. V gave up 1 base and J gave up 3 bases, with 15 bases separating them. The CDR3 contains 16 residues. Germline assignment: CDR1 LNHDA and CDR2 SQIVND (reference sequence). Here the CDR3 DNA reads TGTGCCAGTAGTATAGGGTCCATTAGAGCGGACACTGAAGCTTTCTTT. Residues: CASSIGSIRADTEAFF.

In this sample, this clonotype turned up a few times. The V call is TRBV9, the J call TRBJ2-7; 8 bases map to TRBD1. Germline V gene sequence: CDR1 SGDLS, CDR2 YYNGEE. The CDR3 spans 14 residues. V trimming: 3 bases; J trimming: 7 bases; junction bases outside the gene matches: 9. The CDR3 sequence: CASSAGQAPLEQYF. CDR3 DNA: TGTGCCAGCAGCGCGGGACAGGCCCCATTGGAGCAGTACTTC.